This T cell receptor beta chain was sequenced for a study of T cells after yellow fever vaccination (dated by TCRdb to between 2019 and 2020). Concerning the study at large: Libraries from fractions with low cell numbers were prepared with the SMART-Seq v4 Ultra Low Input RNA kit. To follow T-cell clones before and after both primary and booster YFV17D yellow fever vaccination, bulk TCR alpha and beta repertoires underwent longitudinal sequencing. Two healthy male donors made up the cohort, one aged 18 to 30 years and the other aged 30 to 40 years. Bulk PBMC replicates and cell subsets were isolated from blood drawn at multiple timepoints before and after both primary and secondary immunization.

In light of the paper, this sample's treatment or condition label describes: live attenuated yellow fever vaccine strain. At each blood-draw timepoint, two biological replicates of bulk PBMCs were obtained. PBMCs were isolated from peripheral blood using a standard Ficoll-Paque protocol. TriZol was used to extract RNA from bulk PBMCs, from CD4 and CD8 fractions, and from dextramer-positive and dextramer-negative fractions. TCR cDNA was synthesized by 5'RACE template switching, which introduced a universal primer site and unique molecular identifiers. cDNA synthesis was primed from both the TCR alpha and TCR beta constant segments. Library amplification used two PCR steps, and the second PCR step added sample barcodes and sequencing adapters. Sequencing of libraries was done on Illumina HiSeq 2500 (2x100 bp) or NovaSeq (2x150 bp). The source study handled its data this way. MIGEC handled demultiplexing of reads and collapsing into UMI consensus sequences, while MiXCR performed V(D)J alignment. Using edgeR on replicate PBMC samples, clonotypes were called vaccine-responding if FDR was below 0.01 and the log2 fold change was above 5 up to day 15. Bulk clonotypes were assigned CD4 or CD8 identity according to which sequenced CD4 or CD8 repertoire held them at higher abundance. TCRdb applied fastp at Q25 and MiXCR to the public reads, then kept only in-frame beta chains. Each CDR3 protein appears once, grouped with its most common genes and DNA. TCRdb's processing, not the study's, gives the V and J calls here. This sample has hundreds of thousands of distinct CDR3 sequences in its table, and over 9% of those were observed once. The ten top clones hold 14% to 15% of the sample.

This clonotype came up a few times. The target of this receptor is not known. It has no much larger one-base neighbor in the sample; base qualities were not kept. Overall study outcomes, separate from this receptor: Most clones expanded after primary vaccination were re-detected after the booster (almost 98% of CD4 and roughly 87% of CD8), suggesting broad memory maintenance. A small fraction of clonotypes showed up in both the CD4 and CD8 compartments, probably as a result of convergent recombination. The study included only two donors, which limits how far the findings can be generalized. Computational filtering was needed because FACS-sorted repertoires could contain abundant contaminating clonotypes from the bulk population. The secondary T-cell response was weaker than the primary response but faster, peaking on day 5 instead of day 15.

The sequencing here drew on PBMCs, taken on the day of the yellow fever booster vaccination. This TCR was sampled from a young man who received the YFV17D yellow fever vaccine.

Here the CDR3 is given as CASRRPGHLLYEQYF. The DNA sequence follows: TGTGCCAGCAGACGCCCCGGCCACCTACTCTACGAGCAGTACTTC. The chain is assembled from TRBV6-1 and TRBJ2-7; the D gene cannot be resolved reliably. Cut back by 6 bases and 3 bases, the V and J ends lie 18 bases apart. Spanning cysteine to phenylalanine, the CDR3 consists of 15 amino acids. Just the 45-base CDR3 DNA is kept, in frame starting at base 1. The CDR1 and CDR2 encoded by the germline V gene are MNHNS and SASEGT.